This T cell receptor (beta chain) was documented in a study of Tregs in tolerant kidney transplant recipients. V shed 5 bases and J 4 bases; nucleotides not matched to a gene: 9. CDR3 length equals 14 residues. Germline V CDR1 and CDR2: SGHKS, YYEKEE (reference sequence). TCRdb keeps only in-frame clones here, not all; method: immunoSEQ multiplex PCR. Among tens of thousands of clones listed, roughly nine tenths were seen once. What was sequenced was Tregs from blood. This clonotype originated in a human donor in good health. This rearrangement joins TRBV5-5 to TRBJ2-7; TRBD1 aligns across 7 bases. CDR3 in amino acids: CASSSPGQIYEQYF. DNA for the CDR3: TGTGCCAGCAGTTCTCCGGGACAGATATACGAGCAGTACTTC.